This T cell receptor (beta chain) was retrieved from a study of CD8+CD57+ T cells in acquired aplastic anemia listed by TCRdb under 2018. For the study in its entirety: On average, sorted CD4+ and CD8+ cells yielded approximately 3 ug of extracted DNA, with a range of about 0.19 to 30 ug. An average of around 10 million reads for CD4+ cells and 11 million to 12 million reads for CD8+ cells was obtained from healthy donor samples. Results and caveats for the whole study, not just this receptor: Between patients and healthy controls, no significant difference in CD8+ Simpson's diversity was found (P=0.060). Although under 35 CD8+ CDR3 sequences were shared by patients and controls, these sequences appeared highly expressed in patients and within the immunodominant clones of patients.

Genomic DNA served as template for TCR beta VDJ combination and CDR3 sequence profiling. TCR repertoire sequencing was run on an Illumina HiSeq 2000. As for the original processing: TRBV/TRBJ rearrangement plots, CDR3 size and DJ length profiles, and Simpson's diversity index were used to evaluate the repertoires. The most abundant DNA sequence in the deep sequencing data was taken as the immunodominant clone. CDR3 amino acid sequences were screened for sharing across subjects and compared with published repertoires and the VDJdb database. TCRdb passed the public sequencing reads through fastp at Q25 and MiXCR, retaining productive beta sequences. Identical CDR3 protein sequences are pooled into one entry, listed with their most common genes and DNA. These V and J calls originate from TCRdb's pipeline instead of the authors' own analysis. This sample has around 180,000 distinct CDR3 sequences in its table, and approximately 60% of those were observed once. The ten largest clones represent about 41% of the sample.

The study deep-sequenced TCR repertoires of sorted CD4+ and CD8+ blood T cells from severe aplastic anemia patients and healthy subjects. Ficoll-Paque density gradient centrifugation was used to isolate peripheral blood mononuclear cells. Before DNA extraction, CD4+ and CD8+ T cells were sorted by FACS or by magnetic beads. On this clonotype: It has no known antigen specificity. Base qualities are not recorded, but no much larger clone differs from it by a single base.

The CDR3 sequence holds 14 residues, the cysteine and phenylalanine included. Only the CDR3 DNA is retained, 42 bases long and in frame from the first base. The germline V gene (reference sequence) sets CDR1 to LNHDA and CDR2 to SQIVND. V was cut back by 7 bases and J by 3 bases, leaving a gap of 15 bases between them. This TCR came from a human donor in good health. The sample taken for sequencing was sorted CD4+, CD8+, or CD8+CD57+ T cells (not recorded which) from PBMCs. The receptor chain draws on TRBV19 and TRBJ1-1; the D gene is perhaps TRBD1, from 6 matching bases. This receptor carries the CDR3 CASMQGIVDTEAFF. The DNA sequence is TGTGCCAGTATGCAGGGGATAGTCGACACTGAAGCTTTCTTT.